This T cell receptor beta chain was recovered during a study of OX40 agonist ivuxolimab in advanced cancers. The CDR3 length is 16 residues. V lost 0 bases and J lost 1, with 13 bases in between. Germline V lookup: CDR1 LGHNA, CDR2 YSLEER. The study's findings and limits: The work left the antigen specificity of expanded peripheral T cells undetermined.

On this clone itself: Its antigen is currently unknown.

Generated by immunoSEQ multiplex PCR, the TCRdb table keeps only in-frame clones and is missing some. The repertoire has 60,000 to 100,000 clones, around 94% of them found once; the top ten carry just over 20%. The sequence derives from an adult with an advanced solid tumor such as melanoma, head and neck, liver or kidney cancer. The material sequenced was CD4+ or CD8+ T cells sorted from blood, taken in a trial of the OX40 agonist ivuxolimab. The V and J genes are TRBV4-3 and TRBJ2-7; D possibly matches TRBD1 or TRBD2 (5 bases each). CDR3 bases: TGCGCCAGCAGCCAAGATGGGGGAACCGTATCCTACGAGCAGTACTTC. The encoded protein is CASSQDGGTVSYEQYF.